This TCR beta chain was obtained from a study of beta chain features in type 1 diabetes. Overall study: Across the samples, over 85 million sorted cells were examined in total.

Germline CDR1 is GTSNPN and CDR2 is SVGIG (reference sequence). This CDR3 contains 12 residues. Trimming stripped 3 bases from V and 4 bases from J, with 9 bases between. Expressed TCRB transcripts were sequenced because the isolated RNA had all been reverse transcribed beforehand. Around 4 million reads per sample were averaged for naive, central memory and regulatory samples. Sequencing used immunoSEQ multiplex PCR; TCRdb keeps in-frame clones, though not all of them. The data contain 600,000 to 750,000 clones, under 15% of them seen just once; the ten biggest clones take up roughly 0.12%. This clone turned up a few times. The antigen is undetermined. The same CDR3 also results from other DNA sequences found in this sample. Whole-study results and caveats: Type 1 diabetes patients showed a moderate but significant shortening of TCRB CDR3s in all four CD4+ subsets. Equally in patients and controls, shorter templates might have been favored by PCR.

Sorted populations all exceeded 95% purity. The clonotype comes from a man under 40 with type 1 diabetes. The chain is built from TRBV30 and TRBJ2-5, with D possibly being TRBD1 or TRBD2 (5 bases each). Sequencing input: naive CD4+ T cells from blood. The CDR3 bases are TGTGCCTGGAGCCGGGGCGGAGAGACCCAGTACTTC. This encodes CAWSRGGETQYF. Together with reference TRBV30 and TRBJ2-5, the CDR3 gives the full variable domain: SQTIHQWPATLVQPVGSPLSLECTVEGTSNPNLYWYRQAAGRGLQLLFYSVGIGQISSEVPQNLSASRPQDRQFILSSKKLLLSDSGFYLCAWSRGGETQYFGPGTRLLVL.